This TCR beta chain was recorded in a study of blood T cell repertoires in COVID-19. Germline V gene lookup returns CDR1 KGHDR and CDR2 SFDVKD. V gave up 4 bases and J gave up 5 bases, with 22 bases separating them. The CDR3 totals 17 residues. Symptom resolution, clearance, or two negative PCRs marked donors in Cohort 3 as recovered. Libraries were prepared by immunoSEQ multiplex PCR; TCRdb keeps only in-frame clonotypes and omits some of them. Of about 310,000 clones listed, about nine tenths are singletons. The sequencing input was PBMCs or T cells enriched from blood (not recorded which). The TCR was taken from a woman in her thirties or forties who had recovered from COVID-19. The chain couples TRBV24-1 to TRBJ2-5; possible D gene TRBD2, 6 bases. The CDR3 sequence: CATSDPTSGGSYETQYF. CDR3 in DNA: TGTGCCACCAGTGACCCGACCAGCGGAGGGTCCTACGAGACCCAGTACTTC.